The clone carrying this T cell receptor beta chain was observed many times. The record originates from a study of neurological immune-mediated disorders. The V and J ends lost 0 bases and 8 bases respectively, with 13 bases between them. The germline V gene encodes CDR1 SGHDT and CDR2 YYEEEE. This CDR3 has 14 amino acids. TCRdb re-derived calls from the 5' RACE reads in MiXCR, one entry per CDR3 protein. Of some 61,000 distinct CDR3 sequences listed, 3.5% to 5% were seen once; the top ten hold 1.3%. The sequence was collected from a man between 25 and 39 years old with multiple sclerosis. The sequencing sample was made of PBMCs. This chain connects TRBV5-6 to TRBJ2-3; D perhaps matches TRBD2 (5 bases). The CDR3 coding sequence is TGTGCCAGCAGCTTGGGTTTTAGCGAGGTTACGCAGTATTTT. Amino acids: CASSLGFSEVTQYF.